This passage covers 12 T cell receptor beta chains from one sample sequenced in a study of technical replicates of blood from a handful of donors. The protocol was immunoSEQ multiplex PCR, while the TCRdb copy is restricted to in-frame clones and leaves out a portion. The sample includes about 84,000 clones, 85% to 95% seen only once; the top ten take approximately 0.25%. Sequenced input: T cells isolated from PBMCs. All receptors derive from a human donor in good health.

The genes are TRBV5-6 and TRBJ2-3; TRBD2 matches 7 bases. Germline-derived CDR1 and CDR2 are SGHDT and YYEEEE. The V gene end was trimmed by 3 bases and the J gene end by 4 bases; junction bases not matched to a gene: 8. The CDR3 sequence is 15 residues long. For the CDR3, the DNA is TGTGCCAGCAGCTCGCAGCGGGATGGCGCAGATACGCAGTATTTT. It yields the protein CASSSQRDGADTQYF.

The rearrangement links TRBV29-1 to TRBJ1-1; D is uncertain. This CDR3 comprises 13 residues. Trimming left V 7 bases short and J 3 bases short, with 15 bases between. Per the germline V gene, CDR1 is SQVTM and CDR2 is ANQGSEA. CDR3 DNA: TGCAGCGCGAAAGTCGGGGTGGACACTGAAGCTTTCTTT. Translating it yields CSAKVGVDTEAFF.

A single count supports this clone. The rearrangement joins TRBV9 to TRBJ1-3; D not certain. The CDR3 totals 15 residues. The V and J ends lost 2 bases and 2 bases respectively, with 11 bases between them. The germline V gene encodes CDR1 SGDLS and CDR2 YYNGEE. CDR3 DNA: TGTGCCAGCAGCGTTGGTAAACTGGCTGGAAACACCATATATTTT. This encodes CASSVGKLAGNTIYF.

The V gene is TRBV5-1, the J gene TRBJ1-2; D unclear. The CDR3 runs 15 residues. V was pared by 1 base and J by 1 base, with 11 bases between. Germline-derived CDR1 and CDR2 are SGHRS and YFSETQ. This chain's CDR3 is CASSLTAGRNYGYTF. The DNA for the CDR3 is TGCGCCAGCAGCTTGACGGCGGGTCGTAACTATGGCTACACCTTC.

DNA of the CDR3: TGCGCCAGCAGCTTGAACCCGGGACTAGCGGGCACAGATACGCAGTATTTT. Amino acid sequence: CASSLNPGLAGTDTQYF. The J gene is TRBJ2-3, the V gene TRBV5-1, with 11 bases that match TRBD2. V was pared by 1 base and J by 1 base, with 5 bases of the junction left unmatched. This CDR3 comprises 17 residues. CDR1 and CDR2 from the germline V gene are SGHRS and YFSETQ.

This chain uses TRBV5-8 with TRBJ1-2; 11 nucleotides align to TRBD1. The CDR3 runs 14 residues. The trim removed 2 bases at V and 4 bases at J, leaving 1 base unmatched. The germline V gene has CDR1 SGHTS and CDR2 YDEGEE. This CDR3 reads CASSLGTGGYGYTF. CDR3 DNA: TGTGCCAGCAGCTTAGGGACAGGGGGCTATGGCTACACCTTC.

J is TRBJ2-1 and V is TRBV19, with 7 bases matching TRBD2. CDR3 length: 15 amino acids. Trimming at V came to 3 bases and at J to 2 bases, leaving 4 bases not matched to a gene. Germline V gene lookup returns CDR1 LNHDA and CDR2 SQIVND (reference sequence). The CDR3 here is CASSIGEGTYNEQFF. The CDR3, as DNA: TGTGCCAGTAGTATTGGGGAGGGGACCTACAATGAGCAGTTCTTC.

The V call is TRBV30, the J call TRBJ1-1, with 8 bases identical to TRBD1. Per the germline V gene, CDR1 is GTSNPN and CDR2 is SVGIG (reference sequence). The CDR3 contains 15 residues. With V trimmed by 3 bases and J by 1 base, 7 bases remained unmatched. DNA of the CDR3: TGTGCCTGGAGGATACTCAGGGGGCAGAACACTGAAGCTTTCTTT. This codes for CAWRILRGQNTEAFF.

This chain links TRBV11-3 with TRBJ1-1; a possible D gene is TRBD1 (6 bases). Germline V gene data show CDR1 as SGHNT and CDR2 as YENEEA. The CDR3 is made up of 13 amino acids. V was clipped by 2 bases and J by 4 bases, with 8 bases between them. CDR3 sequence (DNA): TGTGCCAGCAGCTTACGGACAGTCACTGAAGCTTTCTTT. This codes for CASSLRTVTEAFF.

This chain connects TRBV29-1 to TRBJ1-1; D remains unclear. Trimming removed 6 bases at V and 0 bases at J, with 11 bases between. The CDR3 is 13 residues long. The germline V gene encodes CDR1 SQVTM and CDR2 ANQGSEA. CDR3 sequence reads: CSVQIQVNTEAFF. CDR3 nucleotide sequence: TGCAGCGTCCAAATCCAGGTGAACACTGAAGCTTTCTTT.

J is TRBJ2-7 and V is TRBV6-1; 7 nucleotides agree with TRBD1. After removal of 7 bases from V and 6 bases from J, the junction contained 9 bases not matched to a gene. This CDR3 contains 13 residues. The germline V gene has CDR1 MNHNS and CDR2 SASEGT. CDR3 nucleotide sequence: TGTGCCAGCACAGGGGGTACGAGTCCCGAGCAGTACTTC. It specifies CASTGGTSPEQYF.

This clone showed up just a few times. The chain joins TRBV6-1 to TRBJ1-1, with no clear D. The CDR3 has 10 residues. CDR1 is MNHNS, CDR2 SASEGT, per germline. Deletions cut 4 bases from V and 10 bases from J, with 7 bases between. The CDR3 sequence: CASSGRRAFF. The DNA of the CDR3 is TGTGCCAGCAGTGGACGGAGAGCTTTCTTT.